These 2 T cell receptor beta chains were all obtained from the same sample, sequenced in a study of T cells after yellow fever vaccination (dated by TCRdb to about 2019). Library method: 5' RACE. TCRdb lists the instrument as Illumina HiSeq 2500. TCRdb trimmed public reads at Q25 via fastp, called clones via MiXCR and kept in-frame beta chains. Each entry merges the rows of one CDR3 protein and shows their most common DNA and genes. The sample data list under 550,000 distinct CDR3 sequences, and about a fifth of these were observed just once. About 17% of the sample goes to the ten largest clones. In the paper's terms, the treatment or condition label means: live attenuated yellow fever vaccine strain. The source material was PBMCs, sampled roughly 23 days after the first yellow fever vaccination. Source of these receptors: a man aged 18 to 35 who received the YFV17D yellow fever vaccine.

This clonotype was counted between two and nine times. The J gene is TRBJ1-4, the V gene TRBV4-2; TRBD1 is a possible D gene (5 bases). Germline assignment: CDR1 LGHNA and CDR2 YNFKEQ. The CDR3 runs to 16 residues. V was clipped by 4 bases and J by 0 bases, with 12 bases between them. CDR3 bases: TGTGCCAGCAGCCCCCTTGCGACAGCAACTAATGAAAAACTGTTTTTT. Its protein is CASSPLATATNEKLFF.

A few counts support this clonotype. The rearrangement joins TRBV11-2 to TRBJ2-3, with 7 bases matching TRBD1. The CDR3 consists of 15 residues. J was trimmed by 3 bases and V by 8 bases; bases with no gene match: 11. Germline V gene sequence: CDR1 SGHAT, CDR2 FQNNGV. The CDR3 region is CASGVGDSATDTQYF. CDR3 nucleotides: TGTGCCAGCGGGGTAGGGGACAGCGCGACAGATACGCAGTATTTT.